The clone carrying this T cell receptor (beta chain) was observed once. Its antigen is still unknown. Germline values: CDR1 KGHDR, CDR2 SFDVKD. The germline V and J ends were trimmed by 1 base and 3 bases, with 15 bases remaining between them. The CDR3 has 17 residues. TCRdb independently ran MiXCR on the reads; one entry per CDR3 protein. The table records about 570,000 distinct CDR3 sequences, under 45% of them present only once. This entry belongs to a study of T cell repertoires in cytomegalovirus infection. The clonotype comes from a human donor in good health (CMV status not recorded). Some clones in this sample may be carry-over from other donors' samples. This material consisted of cultured PBMCs, taken from culture after CMV antigen stimulation. This chain joins TRBV24-1 and TRBJ1-5; D gene uncertain. The CDR3 loop is CATSDFRAGINNQPQHF. CDR3 sequence (DNA): TGTGCCACCAGTGATTTCCGAGCGGGCATTAACAATCAGCCCCAGCATTTT.